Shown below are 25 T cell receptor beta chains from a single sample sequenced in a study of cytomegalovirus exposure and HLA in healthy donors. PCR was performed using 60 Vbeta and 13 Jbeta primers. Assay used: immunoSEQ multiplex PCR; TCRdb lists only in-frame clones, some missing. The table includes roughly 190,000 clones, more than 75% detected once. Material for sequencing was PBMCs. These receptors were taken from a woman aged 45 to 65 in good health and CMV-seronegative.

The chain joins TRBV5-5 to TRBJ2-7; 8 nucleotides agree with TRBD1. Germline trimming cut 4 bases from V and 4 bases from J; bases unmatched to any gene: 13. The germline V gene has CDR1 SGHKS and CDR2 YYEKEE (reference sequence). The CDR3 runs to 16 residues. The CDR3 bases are TGTGCCAGCAGCACAGGGGGTGATCTAATCGTTTACGAGCAGTACTTC. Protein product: CASSTGGDLIVYEQYF.

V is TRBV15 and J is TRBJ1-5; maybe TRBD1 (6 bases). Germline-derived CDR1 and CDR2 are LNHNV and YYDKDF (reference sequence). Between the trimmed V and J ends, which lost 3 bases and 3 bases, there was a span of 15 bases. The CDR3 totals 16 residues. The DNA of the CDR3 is TGTGCCACCAGCAGTAGCACAGGGACACTCAATCAGCCCCAGCATTTT. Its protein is CATSSSTGTLNQPQHF.

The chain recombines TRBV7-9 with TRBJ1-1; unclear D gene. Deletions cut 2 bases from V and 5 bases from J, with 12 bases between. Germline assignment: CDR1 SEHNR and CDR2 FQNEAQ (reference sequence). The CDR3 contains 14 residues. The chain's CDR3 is CASSLLVSGTEAFF. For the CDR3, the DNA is TGTGCCAGCAGCTTATTGGTGTCGGGGACTGAAGCTTTCTTT.

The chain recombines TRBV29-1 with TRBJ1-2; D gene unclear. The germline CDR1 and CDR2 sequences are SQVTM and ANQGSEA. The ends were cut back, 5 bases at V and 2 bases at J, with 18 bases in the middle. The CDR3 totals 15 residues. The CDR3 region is CSVLGQHLTNYGYTF. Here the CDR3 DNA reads TGCAGCGTTTTGGGCCAGCACTTGACGAACTATGGCTACACCTTC.

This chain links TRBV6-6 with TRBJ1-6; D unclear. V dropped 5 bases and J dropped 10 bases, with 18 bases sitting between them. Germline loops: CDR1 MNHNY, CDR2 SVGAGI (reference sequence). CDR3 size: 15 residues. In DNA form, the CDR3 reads TGTGCCAGCAGTAACGACTCTCCCCATGGGTCACCCCTCCACTTT. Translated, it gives CASSNDSPHGSPLHF.

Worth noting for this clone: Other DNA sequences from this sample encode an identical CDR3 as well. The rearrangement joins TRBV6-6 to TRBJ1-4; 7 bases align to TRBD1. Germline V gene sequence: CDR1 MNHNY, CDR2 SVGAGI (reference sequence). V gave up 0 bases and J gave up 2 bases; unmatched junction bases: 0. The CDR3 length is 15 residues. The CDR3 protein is CASSYSDRTNEKLFF. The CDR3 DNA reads TGTGCCAGCAGTTACTCGGACAGGACTAATGAAAAACTGTTTTTT.

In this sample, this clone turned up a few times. The CDR3 is CASSFRSGRAYEQYF. The CDR3, as DNA: TGTGCCAGCAGCTTCCGTAGCGGGAGGGCCTACGAGCAGTACTTC. This chain uses TRBV7-8 with TRBJ2-7; 11 positions match TRBD2. This CDR3 comprises 15 residues. Germline CDR1 and CDR2: SGHVS and FQNEAQ. J lost 2 bases, V lost 3 bases, and 3 bases had no gene match. The full variable domain, with the rest looked up from reference TRBV7-8 and TRBJ2-7, is GAGVSQSPRYKVAKRGQDVALRCDPISGHVSLFWYQQALGQGPEFLTYFQNEAQLDKSGLPSDRFFAERPEGSVSTLKIQRTQQEDSAVYLCASSFRSGRAYEQYFGPGTRLTVT.

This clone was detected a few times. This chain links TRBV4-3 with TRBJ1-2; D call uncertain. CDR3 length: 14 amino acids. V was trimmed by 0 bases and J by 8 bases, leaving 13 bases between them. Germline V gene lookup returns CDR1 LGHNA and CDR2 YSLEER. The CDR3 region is CASSQEGGSKGYTF. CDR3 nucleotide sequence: TGCGCCAGCAGCCAAGAGGGAGGGTCTAAGGGCTACACCTTC.

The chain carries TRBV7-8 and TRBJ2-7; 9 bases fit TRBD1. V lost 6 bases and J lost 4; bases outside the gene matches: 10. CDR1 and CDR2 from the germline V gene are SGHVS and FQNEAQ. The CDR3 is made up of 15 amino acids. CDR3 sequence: CASRPSGTGQYEQYF. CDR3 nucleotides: TGTGCCAGCAGACCCTCGGGGACAGGGCAGTACGAGCAGTACTTC.

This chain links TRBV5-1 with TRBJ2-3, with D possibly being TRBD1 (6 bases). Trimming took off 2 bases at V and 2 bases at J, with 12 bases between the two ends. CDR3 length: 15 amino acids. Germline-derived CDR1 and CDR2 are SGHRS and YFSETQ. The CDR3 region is CASSFRDTFTDTQYF. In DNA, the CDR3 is TGCGCCAGCAGCTTCCGGGACACCTTCACAGATACGCAGTATTTT.

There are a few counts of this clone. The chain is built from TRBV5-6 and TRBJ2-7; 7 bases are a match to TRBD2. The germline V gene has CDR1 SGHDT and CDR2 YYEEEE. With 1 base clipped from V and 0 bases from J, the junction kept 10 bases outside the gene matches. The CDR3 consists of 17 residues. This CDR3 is CASSLRVSGPTSYEQYF. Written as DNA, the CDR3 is TGTGCCAGCAGCTTGCGTGTTAGCGGGCCCACCTCCTACGAGCAGTACTTC.

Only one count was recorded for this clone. The CDR3 DNA reads TGTGCCAGCTCGCAGGTTTTAGGCAATGAGCAGTTCTTC. This translates into CASSQVLGNEQFF. The J gene is TRBJ2-1, the V gene TRBV7-6; no clear D. The CDR3 consists of 13 residues. The V gene lost 8 bases and the J gene lost 6 bases, with 14 bases spanning the gap. CDR1 is SGHVS and CDR2 is FNYEAQ in the germline V gene.

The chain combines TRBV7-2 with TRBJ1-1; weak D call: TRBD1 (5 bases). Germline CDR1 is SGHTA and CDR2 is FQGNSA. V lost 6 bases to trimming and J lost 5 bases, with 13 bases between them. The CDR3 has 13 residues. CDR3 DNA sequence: TGTGCCAGCAGGGGGGGTCGCGGGACTGAAGCTTTCTTT. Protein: CASRGGRGTEAFF.

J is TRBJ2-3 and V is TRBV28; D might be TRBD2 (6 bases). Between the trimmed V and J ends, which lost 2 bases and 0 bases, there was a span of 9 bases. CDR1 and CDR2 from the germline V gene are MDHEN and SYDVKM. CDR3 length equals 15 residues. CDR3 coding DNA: TGTGCCAGCAGTTTAGTCGGACTAAGCACAGATACGCAGTATTTT. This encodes CASSLVGLSTDTQYF.

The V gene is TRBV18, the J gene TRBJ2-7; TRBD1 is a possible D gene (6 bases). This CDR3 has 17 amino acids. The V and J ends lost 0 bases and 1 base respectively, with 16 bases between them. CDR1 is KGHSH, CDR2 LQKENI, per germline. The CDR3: CASSPPLRTVRSYEQYF. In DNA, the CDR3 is TGTGCCAGCTCACCACCCTTAAGGACAGTTCGGTCCTACGAGCAGTACTTC.

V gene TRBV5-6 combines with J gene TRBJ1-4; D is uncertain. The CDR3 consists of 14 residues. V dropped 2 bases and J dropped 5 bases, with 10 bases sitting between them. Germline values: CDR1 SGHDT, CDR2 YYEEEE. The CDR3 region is CASSLVGRNEKLFF. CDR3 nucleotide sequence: TGTGCCAGCAGCTTAGTGGGGAGAAATGAAAAACTGTTTTTT.

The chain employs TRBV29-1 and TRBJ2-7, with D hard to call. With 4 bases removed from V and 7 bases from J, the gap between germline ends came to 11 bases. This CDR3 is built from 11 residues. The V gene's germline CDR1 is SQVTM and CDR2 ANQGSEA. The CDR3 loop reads CSVGLPREQYF. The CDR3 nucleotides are TGCAGCGTTGGACTGCCACGGGAGCAGTACTTC.

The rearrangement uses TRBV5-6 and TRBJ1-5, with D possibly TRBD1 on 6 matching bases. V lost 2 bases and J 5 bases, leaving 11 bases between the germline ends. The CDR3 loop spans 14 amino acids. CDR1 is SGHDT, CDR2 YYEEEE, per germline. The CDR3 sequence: CASSFQGSDQPQHF. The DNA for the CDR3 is TGTGCCAGCAGCTTTCAGGGGTCCGATCAGCCCCAGCATTTT.

The CDR3 sequence: CASSLEAGMNTEAFF. The CDR3 DNA reads TGTGCCAGCAGCTTAGAGGCAGGCATGAACACTGAAGCTTTCTTT. The chain couples TRBV11-2 to TRBJ1-1; D is ambiguous. The CDR3 has 15 amino acids. The germline V and J ends were trimmed by 0 bases and 0 bases, with 8 bases remaining between them. Germline V gene sequence: CDR1 SGHAT, CDR2 FQNNGV.

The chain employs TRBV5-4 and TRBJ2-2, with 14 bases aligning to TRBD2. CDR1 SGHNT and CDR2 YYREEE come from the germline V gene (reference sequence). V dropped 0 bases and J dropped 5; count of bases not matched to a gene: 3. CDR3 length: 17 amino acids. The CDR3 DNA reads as TGTGCCAGCAGCTTGGGACTAGCGGGGGGGTATACCGGGGAGCTGTTTTTT. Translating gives CASSLGLAGGYTGELFF.

The CDR3 protein is CASRLSTGRQPQHF. In DNA, the CDR3 is TGTGCCAGCAGACTCTCGACAGGGCGACAGCCCCAGCATTTT. The rearrangement joins TRBV2 to TRBJ1-5, with 7 bases fitting TRBD1. J lost 7 bases, V lost 6 bases, and 9 bases had no gene match. CDR3 length: 14 amino acids. CDR1 and CDR2 (germline): SNHLY, FYNNEI.

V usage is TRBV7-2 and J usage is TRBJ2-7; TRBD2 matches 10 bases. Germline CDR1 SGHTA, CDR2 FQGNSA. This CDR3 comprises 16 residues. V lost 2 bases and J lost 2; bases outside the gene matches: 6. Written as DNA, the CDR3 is TGTGCCAGCAGCTTACAAGGGACTAGCGCAACCTACGAGCAGTACTTC. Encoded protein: CASSLQGTSATYEQYF.

The CDR3 nucleotides read TGTGCCAGCAGCTTGGGGCGCGGTCTCAATCAGCCCCAGCATTTT. Translating gives CASSLGRGLNQPQHF. The chain has TRBV13 and TRBJ1-5; D is perhaps TRBD1 (5 bases). The CDR3 contains 15 residues. The V gene's germline CDR1 is PRHDT and CDR2 FYEKMQ (reference sequence). Trimming took off 3 bases at V and 3 bases at J, with 12 bases between the two ends.

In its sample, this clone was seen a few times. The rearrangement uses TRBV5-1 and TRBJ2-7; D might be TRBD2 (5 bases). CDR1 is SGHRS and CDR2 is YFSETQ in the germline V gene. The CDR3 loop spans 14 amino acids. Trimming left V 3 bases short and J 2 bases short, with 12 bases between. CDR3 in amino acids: CASSSGLIPYEQYF. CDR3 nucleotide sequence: TGCGCCAGCAGCTCAGGACTGATTCCCTACGAGCAGTACTTC.

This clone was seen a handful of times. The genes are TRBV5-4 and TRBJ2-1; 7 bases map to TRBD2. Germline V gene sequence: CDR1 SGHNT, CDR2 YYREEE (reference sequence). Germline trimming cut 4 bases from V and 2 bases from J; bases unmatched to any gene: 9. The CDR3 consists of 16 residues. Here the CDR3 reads CASSLGGSRAYNEQFF. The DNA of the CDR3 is TGTGCCAGCAGCCTCGGGGGGTCGAGGGCCTACAATGAGCAGTTCTTC.